A selection of T cell receptor beta chains follows, all from one sample in a study of T cell changes during pregnancy in multiple sclerosis. TCRdb keeps only in-frame clones here, not all; method: immunoSEQ multiplex PCR. The sample shows approximately 96,000 clones, just over 90% of them seen only once. This material consisted of peripheral blood, taken after pregnancy. The receptors shown here come from a female donor in good health, enrolled as a control in a pregnancy study. The CDR3 runs from the conserved cysteine through the conserved F or W. D genes are given only for firm matches. Rows may omit the clone size; those that give it use once, few, many or a size class.

CDR3: CASCIGGLMGEKLFF
DNA: TGCGCCAGCTGTATCGGCGGCCTAATGGGTGAAAAACTGTTTTTT
D: -
J: TRBJ1-4
size: -
length: 15
V: TRBV5-1

CDR3: CATGTAQETQYF
DNA: TGTGCCACTGGGACAGCGCAAGAGACCCAGTACTTC
D: TRBD1
J: TRBJ2-5
size: -
length: 12
V: TRBV10-3

CDR3: CASSLDRGGANEKLFF
DNA: TGTGCCAGCAGCTTGGACAGGGGAGGTGCTAATGAAAAACTGTTTTTT
D: TRBD1
J: TRBJ1-4
size: -
length: 16
V: TRBV5-8

CDR3: CASSFRDSYEQYF
DNA: TGTGCCAGCAGTTTCAGGGACTCCTACGAGCAGTACTTC
D: -
J: TRBJ2-7
size: -
length: 13
V: TRBV27

CDR3: CASSLNPGQGGEQYF
DNA: TGTGCTAGCAGCTTGAATCCGGGACAGGGGGGTGAGCAGTACTTC
D: TRBD1
J: TRBJ2-7
size: -
length: 15
V: TRBV7-7

CDR3: CASSTQTGGSYEQYF
DNA: TGTGCCAGCAGTACCCAGACAGGGGGCTCCTACGAGCAGTACTTC
D: TRBD1
J: TRBJ2-7
size: -
length: 15
V: TRBV28

CDR3: CASSRGPSGGTDTQYF
DNA: TGTGCCAGCAGCCGTGGACCCTCGGGGGGGACAGATACGCAGTATTTT
D: TRBD2
J: TRBJ2-3
size: -
length: 16
V: TRBV7-6

CDR3: CASSKAGRQAEAFF
DNA: TGTGCCAGCAGCAAAGCAGGGAGGCAGGCTGAAGCTTTCTTT
D: -
J: TRBJ1-1
size: -
length: 14
V: TRBV21-1

CDR3: CAWDTGRNYGYTF
DNA: TGTGCCTGGGACACCGGGAGAAACTATGGCTACACCTTC
D: -
J: TRBJ1-2
size: once
length: 13
V: TRBV30

CDR3: CSVQGTLGTDTQYF
DNA: TGCAGCGTTCAAGGGACACTTGGCACAGATACGCAGTATTTT
D: -
J: TRBJ2-3
size: -
length: 14
V: TRBV29-1